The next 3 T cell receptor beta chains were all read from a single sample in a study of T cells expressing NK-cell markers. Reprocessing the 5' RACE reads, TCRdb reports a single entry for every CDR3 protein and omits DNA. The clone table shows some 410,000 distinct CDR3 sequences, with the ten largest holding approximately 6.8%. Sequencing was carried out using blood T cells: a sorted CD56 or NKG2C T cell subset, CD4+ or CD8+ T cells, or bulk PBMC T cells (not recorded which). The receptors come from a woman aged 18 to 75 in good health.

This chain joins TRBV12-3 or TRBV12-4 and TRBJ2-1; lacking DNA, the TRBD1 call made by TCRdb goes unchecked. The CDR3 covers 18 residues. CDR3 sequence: CASTNVEGGLRSYNEQFF.

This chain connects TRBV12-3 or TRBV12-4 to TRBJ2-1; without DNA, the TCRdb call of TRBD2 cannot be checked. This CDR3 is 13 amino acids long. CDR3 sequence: CAILAGGRNEQFF.

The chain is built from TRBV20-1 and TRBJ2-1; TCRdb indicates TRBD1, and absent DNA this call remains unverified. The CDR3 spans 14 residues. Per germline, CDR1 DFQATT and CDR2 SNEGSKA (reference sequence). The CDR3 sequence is CSVTDRGLYNEQFF.